This paragraph covers one TCR beta chain sequence. Its antigen specificity is not known. No base-level quality is on record; no much larger clone is a single base apart. Libraries were constructed by the immunoSEQ multiplex PCR assay. The multiplex PCR relied on a mix of 60 forward primers for TCR Vbeta segments and 13 reverse primers for TCR Jbeta segments. The CDR3 region of rearranged TCR beta genes was amplified from genomic DNA by a multiplex PCR assay. The Illumina HiSeq System was used to sequence the amplified TCR beta libraries as 87-base-pair reads. The authors processed their data as follows. A later analysis tallied some 79 million unique TCR beta chains across the approximately 670 repertoires, and some 12 million of those chains were shared by two or more donors. To remove PCR and sequencing errors, raw reads were error-corrected and collapsed into unique sequences using a nearest-neighbor algorithm that merged closely related sequences. CDR3 sequences were aligned to IMGT reference sequences to assign V, D and J gene segments. Each retained sequence needed at least a six-nucleotide match to both a V gene segment and a J gene segment. Rearrangements were classified as productive when the CDR3 lacked stop codons and remained in frame with V and J, and all other rearrangements were classified as non-productive. Following IMGT convention, CDR3 was defined as the stretch from the second conserved V-encoded cysteine up to the conserved J-encoded phenylalanine. The earlier analysis of about 590 of the donors excluded sequences that lacked an unambiguous match to a single V gene segment. In an earlier analysis of a few hundred of the donors, a V segment was called functional when productive rearrangements were above 56.7%, and segregating when the standard deviation between donors exceeded 5%. A statistical classification framework was developed to diagnose cytomegalovirus status using the catalog of TCR beta chain sequences. In a later analysis, V and J genes were assigned by comparing TCR nucleotide sequences against IMGT/GENE-DB human TR gene sequences. A later analysis assigned CDR3 sequences and most-parsimonious VDJ recombination scenarios with the TCRdist pipeline. In a later analysis, each TCR beta chain was defined by its CDR3 amino acid sequence together with its V-gene family, and reads lacking a unique V-gene family were excluded. As a way to deal with suspected cross-contamination and a sequencing artifact, a later analysis dropped nearly 600 nucleotide sequences that were highly shared and had low generation probability. For each public chain, a later analysis derived a clonal expansion index from normalized ranks of inferred template counts within each repertoire. A later analysis computed generation probabilities with a VDJ recombination model fitted to out-of-frame rearrangements, and checked the results against IGoR. In a later analysis, TCR-TCR, TCR-HLA and TCR-CMV co-occurrence was scored with hypergeometric tests, and a repertoire-size bias correction was applied to TCR pairs. To estimate false discovery rates, a later analysis permuted the HLA or CMV assignments 20 times. In a later analysis, co-occurring TCRs were grouped using DBSCAN, and TCRdist sequence similarity was added for clustering within HLA-allele-positive subsets. Repertoires with fewer than 30,000 or more than 120,000 public chains were left out of co-occurrence clustering, as were about five repertoires with anomalous nucleotide sharing. Held by TCRdb, this immuneACCESS table contains in-frame sequences only and omits some clones. Under half of the omission traces to an unresolved V gene where checked; the cause of the rest is unknown. V, J and clone size derive from that table, while D and trimming were established from the DNA sequence. This sample has over 150,000 clones in its table, and about 72% of those were observed once. In total, the top ten clones hold 3.5% to 4.5% of the sample.

The cysteine opens and the phenylalanine closes a CDR3 of 15 amino acids. The entry retains the CDR3 DNA only, 45 bases that are in frame from base 1. Germline trimming: 4 bases from V, 8 bases from J; junction bases outside gene matches: 11. CDR1 and CDR2 are drawn from the germline V gene: MNHNS, SASEGT. This record comes from a study of cytomegalovirus exposure and HLA in healthy donors (TCRdb year 2017). In the study overall: According to an earlier analysis of 450 to 650 of the donors, some 180 million T cells yielded roughly 110 million unique TCR beta sequences and 276 Gb of sequence data. About 280 gigabases of sequencing data and 70 million to 100 million unique TCR sequences made up an early release that covered approximately 650 HLA-typed donors. The genetic ancestry cluster associated with self-reported Caucasian donors included 81% of the approximately 400 genotyped donors. The aim of the study was to test whether cataloging public T cell receptors could identify signatures of past pathogen exposure. Using immunosequencing, the study profiled T cell repertoires from about 620 subjects and related those repertoires to cytomegalovirus serostatus. Besides the first cohort of more than 650 subjects, a separate validation cohort made up of around 120 different subjects was used. To predict cytomegalovirus infection status, the study combined high-throughput TCR immunosequencing, statistical association of individual TCRs with disease status, and machine learning. A later analysis re-examined previously published TCR beta repertoires from 500 to 700 donors and added high-resolution HLA genotyping to investigate patterns of TCR occurrence. The later analysis used no new phenotypic data to find candidate immune exposures, relying instead on TCR beta sequences and their occurrence across donors. An earlier analysis of 500 to 650 of the donors applied high-throughput TCR beta sequencing to assess whether each TCR beta V gene segment acted as functional or pseudogenic. Donor age, sex, ethnicity and CMV serostatus were compiled alongside the repertoire data. A later genetic analysis used genome-wide SNP genotypes for about 65% of the 666 donors, treating that subset as a discovery cohort. Every discovery cohort repertoire had been produced on one sequencing platform. HLA typing covered class I and class II loci at four-digit resolution. The number of typed donors differed by locus: about 629-630 for A, B, C, DRB1 and DQB1; about 520 for DQA1; roughly 600 for DPA1; and roughly 490 for DPB1. Roughly 5 DR-DQ haplotypes were handled as single units for association and clustering because linkage in the cohort was strong. Among about 400 genotyped donors of the cohort, an average of around 240,000 unique TCR beta nucleotide sequences was sequenced per donor, of which about 18% were non-productive.

What the work shows at the level of the full study, not this receptor alone: In a later analysis, several top co-occurrence clusters were reported to appear linked to parvovirus B19, influenza, CMV and Epstein-Barr virus. Some IMGT-functional V segments, including TRBV6-2 and TRBV6-3, could not be told apart with the 87-base-pair reads, so those segments were excluded. The cohort was sequenced for TCR beta chains only, and without alpha or paired-chain data the features that could be detected were limited. Assigning TCR associations to individual alleles was difficult when HLA alleles, especially DR and DQ, strongly co-occurred. Most TCR sequences were seen in very few donors, while some public TCRs were found in many individuals. A group of highly shared sequence variants was considered likely to be a technical artifact of the sequencing pipeline. A later analysis found that TCR association rates varied across HLA loci, with DRB1 alleles showing the most associated TCRs and HLA-C alleles the fewest. The classifier was reported to diagnose cytomegalovirus status with high specificity and sensitivity in both the original and validation cohorts. Compared with the 666-donor mean, donors in an Asian-associated ancestry cluster had fewer N-insertions in productive TCRs, according to a later genetic analysis. The authors suggested that the approach could potentially be generalized to other disease states and immunological phenotypes. The presence/absence analyses assumed that sequencing depth was roughly uniform across donors, and that assumption may not be true. In a later analysis, HLA-associated TCR beta chains were found to be more clonally expanded and to have lower generation probabilities than equally common non-associated chains. A later genetic analysis associated a missense DCLRE1C variant with V-gene and J-gene trimming of TCR beta chains, and an independent cohort replicated the association. Specific HLA alleles were associated with 15,000 to 20,000 TCR beta sequences at a false discovery rate of 0.05 in a later analysis. Linkage disequilibrium might explain the correlated functional status among segregating V segments, but an unknown experimental factor could not be excluded. In an earlier analysis of around 600 of the donors, most TCR beta V segments were observed in productive rearrangements about 87% or about 30% of the time, broadly matching IMGT annotations. Some 15 rarely observed V segments, including chromosome 9 orphons, were excluded from the earlier analysis of about 610 of the donors because counts were too low. Because HLA typing was unavailable for some donors at each locus, only the typed subset was used in association tests. The study gave a list of roughly 150 TCR beta chains associated with cytomegalovirus. A later analysis found that most CMV-associated TCR beta chains appeared HLA-restricted, with HLA associations seemingly driven largely by CMV exposure. Three of the identified cytomegalovirus-associated TCR beta chains were confirmed in vitro to be specific for cytomegalovirus antigens. A further reported finding was that TCR beta sequences accurately predicted the HLA-A and HLA-B alleles for most subjects in the first cohort. For the cohort, immune exposure information was limited to CMV serostatus.

In total, roughly 670 healthy bone marrow donors made up the cohort. At the time of sampling, all cohort members were nominally healthy, though unrecorded immune exposures were likely present. The donor was CMV seropositive and belonged to the group of about 290 seropositive cohort members. A peripheral blood sample was collected from each donor, and TCR beta sequencing was performed on peripheral blood mononuclear cells. Genomic DNA was extracted from the blood cell samples with the Qiagen DNeasy Blood Extraction Kit. The source of this sequence is a young man in good health and CMV-seropositive. The chain was built from TRBV6-1 and TRBJ2-1; 7 central bases correspond to TRBD1. The sequencing sample was made of PBMCs. The encoded CDR3 is CASSARDSQEDEQFF. The nucleotide sequence is given as TGTGCCAGCAGTGCCCGGGACAGTCAAGAGGATGAGCAGTTCTTC.